The present T cell receptor (beta chain) was sequenced within a study of blood T cell repertoires in COVID-19. Trimming took 1 base from V and 3 from J, leaving 9 bases between them. Germline V gene sequence: CDR1 SGHDN, CDR2 FVKESK. The CDR3 has 14 residues. Assay used: immunoSEQ multiplex PCR; TCRdb lists only in-frame clones, some missing. The repertoire holds approximately 200,000 clones, with around 88% as singletons. The source of this sequence is a woman in her 30s with acute or convalescent COVID-19. Material: peripheral blood. V is TRBV14 and J is TRBJ1-1; D is possibly TRBD1 (5 bases). CDR3 amino acids: CASSQVQGYTEAFF. As DNA, the CDR3 is TGTGCCAGCAGCCAAGTTCAGGGATACACTGAAGCTTTCTTT.